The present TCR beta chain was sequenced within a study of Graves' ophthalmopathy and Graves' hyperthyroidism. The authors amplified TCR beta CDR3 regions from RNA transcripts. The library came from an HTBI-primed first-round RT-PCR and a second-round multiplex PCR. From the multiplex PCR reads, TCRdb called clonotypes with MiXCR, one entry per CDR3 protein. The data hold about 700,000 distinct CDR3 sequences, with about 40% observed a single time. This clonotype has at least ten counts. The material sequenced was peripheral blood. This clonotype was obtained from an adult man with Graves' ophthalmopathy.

The CDR3 sequence is CASRTRSNQPQHF. CDR3 nucleotide sequence: TGTGCCAGTAGAACGAGGAGCAATCAGCCCCAGCATTTT. This chain joins TRBV12-3 or TRBV12-4 and TRBJ1-5; D is unresolved. V lost 9 bases, J lost 1 base, and 10 bases lay in between. CDR3 length: 13 residues.